The present TCR beta chain was sequenced within a study of human T cells and chemical hapten exposure. The wider study: Per-sample TCR yield variation was attributed mainly to small pooled library volume differences.

Documented treatment: therapeutic diphenylcyclopropenone sensitization with weekly scalp DPC. The CDR3 runs 15 residues. Trimming shortened V by 5 bases and J by 3 bases, and 14 bases separated the two germline ends. From germline, CDR1 is SEHNR and CDR2 FQNEAQ (reference sequence). The library labeled individual cDNA molecules by adding unique molecular identifiers to them. TCRdb re-called the reads through MiXCR, storing one row per CDR3 protein. This sample has a few hundred distinct CDR3 sequences, with roughly nine tenths found just once. Source: whole blood, taken before DPC sensitization or 2, 6, or about 24 weeks after (not recorded which). The J gene is TRBJ1-5, the V gene TRBV7-9, with no clear D. This sequence was found in an adult with alopecia areata. Some clones in this sample may be carry-over from other donors' samples. This table probably holds off-target reads from a library built for another chain. CDR3 DNA: TGTGCCAGCAGCCCCGCGGGTTCGGACAATCAGCCCCAGCATTTT. This translates into CASSPAGSDNQPQHF.